These T cell receptor beta chains were read from a single sample in a study of blood T cell repertoires in COVID-19. The table came from immunoSEQ multiplex PCR; TCRdb's copy has only in-frame clones and leaves some out. The data contain some 300,000 clones, around 89% of them singletons. Sequencing was done on a sample of peripheral blood. The receptors here all came from a woman in her 50s with COVID-19, enrolled during active disease. CDR3s include the opening cysteine and the closing phenylalanine or tryptophan. The D gene is left open where the match is weak. The listing skips clone size in some rows; elsewhere it reads once, few, many or a size class.

>-|16|TRBD1|TRBV6-5|TRBJ2-5
CASSYSWTGGRETQYF
TGTGCCAGCAGTTACTCGTGGACAGGGGGTCGGGAGACCCAGTACTTC
>-|14|-|TRBV10-3|TRBJ2-7
CAISPRTDSYEQYF
TGTGCCATCAGTCCACGGACAGATTCCTACGAGCAGTACTTC
>-|15|TRBD1|TRBV11-2|TRBJ1-4
CASSYSGTGYEKLFF
TGTGCCAGCAGCTACTCCGGGACAGGGTATGAAAAACTGTTTTTT
>-|16|TRBD2|TRBV12-5|TRBJ2-2
CASGLVGTSFTGELFF
TGTGCTAGTGGTTTGGTGGGGACTAGTTTCACCGGGGAGCTGTTTTTT
>-|14|-|TRBV6-5|TRBJ2-3
CASSYSVQTDTQYF
TGTGCCAGCAGTTACTCGGTTCAGACAGATACGCAGTATTTT
>-|15|-|TRBV14|TRBJ1-1
CASSQDRGGSTEAFF
TGTGCCAGCAGCCAAGATCGGGGGGGTAGCACTGAAGCTTTCTTT
>-|14|-|TRBV6-1|TRBJ1-1
CASSEGGVRTEAFF
TGTGCCAGCAGTGAAGGGGGGGTTCGCACTGAAGCTTTCTTT
>-|15|-|TRBV7-9|TRBJ1-2
CASSIPGQVNYGYTF
TGTGCCAGCAGCATCCCGGGACAAGTTAACTATGGCTACACCTTC
>-|15|TRBD1|TRBV12-5|TRBJ1-4
CASGSSGGRGEKLFF
TGTGCTAGTGGTTCCTCAGGGGGTCGGGGTGAAAAACTGTTTTTT
>once|14|TRBD2|TRBV5-1|TRBJ2-1
CASQAGSSYNEQFF
TGCGCCAGCCAAGCGGGGAGCTCCTACAATGAGCAGTTCTTC
>-|14|-|TRBV25-1|TRBJ1-2
CASSANGASYGYTF
TGTGCCAGCAGTGCCAATGGAGCCAGCTATGGCTACACCTTC
>-|17|TRBD2|TRBV27|TRBJ2-2
CASSTRRGGWQHGELFF
TGTGCCAGCAGTACTCGTAGGGGAGGGTGGCAACACGGGGAGCTGTTTTTT
>-|15|-|TRBV24-1|TRBJ2-1
CATSGAGGMVNEQFF
TGTGCCACCAGTGGGGCAGGGGGGATGGTCAATGAGCAGTTCTTC
>-|15|TRBD2|TRBV27|TRBJ2-5
CASSLLGTTPQTQYF
TGTGCCAGCAGTTTATTGGGGACTACCCCGCAGACCCAGTACTTC
>-|14|TRBD2|TRBV7-2|TRBJ2-3
CASSLGLAGDPGNF
TGTGCCAGCAGCTTAGGTCTAGCGGGAGACCCAGGGAATTTT
>-|13|-|TRBV7-2|TRBJ2-1
CASGQPTPPEQFF
TGTGCCAGCGGACAGCCCACCCCCCCTGAGCAGTTCTTC
>-|11|-|TRBV30|TRBJ2-5
CAWSALETQYF
TGTGCCTGGAGTGCCCTAGAGACCCAGTACTTC
>-|15|-|TRBV5-6|TRBJ2-1
CASSLSLFSYNEQFF
TGTGCCAGCAGCCTGAGTCTATTCTCCTACAATGAGCAGTTCTTC
>-|14|-|TRBV9|TRBJ2-2
CASSVASRTGELFF
TGTGCCAGCAGCGTAGCTAGTCGCACCGGGGAGCTGTTTTTT
>-|15|TRBD1|TRBV28|TRBJ2-7
CASRPHRGAGGEQYF
TGTGCCAGCAGGCCCCACAGGGGGGCGGGTGGCGAGCAGTACTTC
>-|15|-|TRBV7-6|TRBJ2-5
CASSLGMREGETQYF
TGTGCCAGCAGCTTAGGCATGAGGGAAGGAGAGACCCAGTACTTC
>-|13|-|TRBV30|TRBJ1-1
CAWSGRQGYWSFF
TGTGCCTGGAGCGGCCGACAAGGTTACTGGTCTTTCTTT
>-|13|TRBD1|TRBV6-6|TRBJ1-1
CASCGTANTEAFF
TGTGCCAGCTGCGGGACAGCGAACACTGAAGCTTTCTTT
>-|16|TRBD1|TRBV23-1|TRBJ2-1
CASSQFVRGCLKDQFF
TGCGCCAGCAGTCAATTCGTCAGGGGGTGTCTCAAGGATCAGTTCTTC
>-|15|-|TRBV4-1|TRBJ1-6
CASSQPGPWNSPLHF
TGCGCCAGCAGCCAACCAGGCCCGTGGAATTCACCCCTCCACTTT
>-|14|TRBD1|TRBV7-2|TRBJ2-4
CASSLEFGQGTQYF
TGTGCCAGCAGCTTAGAATTTGGACAGGGAACTCAGTACTTC
>-|13|-|TRBV30|TRBJ1-2
CAWSEGGTYGYTF
TGTGCCTGGAGTGAGGGAGGGACATATGGCTACACCTTC
>-|18|TRBD2|TRBV7-3|TRBJ2-1
CASSGLAGGSSSYNEQFF
TGTGCCAGCAGTGGACTAGCGGGAGGCTCTAGCTCCTACAATGAGCAGTTCTTC
>once|15|TRBD2|TRBV7-3|TRBJ2-7
CASSVGGLESYEQYF
TGTGCCAGCAGCGTAGGGGGACTAGAGTCCTACGAGCAGTACTTC
>-|11|-|TRBV12-3/TRBV12-4|TRBJ1-2
CASSSGYGYTF
TGTGCCAGCAGTTCAGGGTATGGCTACACCTTC
>-|15|TRBD2|TRBV27|TRBJ2-3
CASSPWDYRTDTQYF
TGTGCCAGCAGTCCATGGGACTACCGCACAGATACGCAGTATTTT
>-|15|-|TRBV7-3|TRBJ2-3
CASSSVGLPTDTQYF
TGTGCCAGCAGCTCCGTGGGACTGCCCACAGATACGCAGTATTTT
>-|15|TRBD2|TRBV18|TRBJ2-1
CASSKREGRYNEQFF
TGTGCCAGCTCAAAGCGGGAGGGCCGTTACAATGAGCAGTTCTTC
>-|15|TRBD1|TRBV2|TRBJ2-3
CASMDRDSPLDPQYF
TGTGCCAGCATGGATCGGGACAGTCCTCTTGATCCGCAGTATTTT
>-|13|TRBD1|TRBV7-7|TRBJ1-1
CASSRGPGTEAFF
TGTGCTAGCAGCAGGGGGCCAGGCACTGAAGCTTTCTTT
>-|15|TRBD1|TRBV9|TRBJ2-2
CASSSPGGFTGELFF
TGTGCCAGCAGCTCCCCAGGGGGCTTCACCGGGGAGCTGTTTTTT
>-|16|TRBD2|TRBV19|TRBJ2-1
CASSPPGLAGNNEQFF
TGTGCCAGTAGTCCCCCAGGACTAGCGGGAAACAATGAGCAGTTCTTC
>once|15|TRBD1|TRBV5-1|TRBJ2-3
CASSWTGVNTDTQYF
TGCGCCAGCAGCTGGACAGGGGTCAACACAGATACGCAGTATTTT
>-|15|-|TRBV7-3|TRBJ1-2
CASSLGHQGLDGYTF
TGTGCCAGCAGCTTAGGGCATCAGGGTTTGGATGGCTACACCTTC
>few|16|-|TRBV21-1|TRBJ2-7
CASSKWLAAPQYEQYF
TGTGCCAGCAGCAAGTGGCTAGCGGCGCCGCAGTACGAGCAGTACTTC
>once|18|TRBD1|TRBV2|TRBJ1-5
CASTPVKGPTGGNQPQHF
TGTGCCAGCACCCCAGTTAAAGGGCCAACAGGGGGCAATCAGCCCCAGCATTTT
>-|17|TRBD2|TRBV5-1|TRBJ2-7
CASSLGGLAGESYEQYF
TGCGCCAGCAGCTTGGGGGGACTAGCGGGTGAGTCCTACGAGCAGTACTTC
>-|12|TRBD1|TRBV12-3/TRBV12-4|TRBJ2-7
CASTLTGGEQYF
TGTGCCAGCACCTTGACAGGGGGCGAGCAGTACTTC
>-|13|TRBD1|TRBV6-5|TRBJ2-7
CASRIDRDYEQYF
TGTGCCAGCAGGATAGACAGGGATTACGAGCAGTACTTC
>-|12|TRBD2|TRBV2|TRBJ2-7
CASRGLQYEQYF
TGTGCCAGCCGGGGACTACAATACGAGCAGTACTTC
>-|15|TRBD1|TRBV2|TRBJ1-1
CASRQKGALNTEAFF
TGTGCCAGCAGGCAGAAGGGGGCTTTGAACACTGAAGCTTTCTTT
>-|15|-|TRBV9|TRBJ2-2
CASSPQLGTTGELFF
TGTGCCAGCAGCCCCCAACTGGGCACCACCGGGGAGCTGTTTTTT
>-|14|TRBD1|TRBV11-2|TRBJ2-7
CASSLGQISYEQYF
TGTGCCAGCAGCTTGGGACAGATCTCCTACGAGCAGTACTTC
>-|18|-|TRBV24-1|TRBJ2-6
CATSDTTPGDSGANVLTF
TGTGCCACCAGTGATACAACACCAGGTGATTCTGGGGCCAACGTCCTGACTTTC
>-|15|-|TRBV18|TRBJ1-2
CASSPTERINYGYTF
TGTGCCAGCTCACCGACAGAAAGAATCAACTATGGCTACACCTTC
>-|15|TRBD2|TRBV7-9|TRBJ2-1
CASSFSAGGLNEQFF
TGTGCCAGCAGCTTCTCAGCGGGAGGGCTCAATGAGCAGTTCTTC
>-|17|TRBD2|TRBV5-1|TRBJ2-7
CASSLRLVGGSSYEQYF
TGCGCCAGCAGCTTGAGACTTGTGGGCGGGAGTAGCTACGAGCAGTACTTC
>-|15|TRBD1|TRBV3-1/TRBV3-2|TRBJ2-3
CASSPRTGNTDTQYF
TGTGCCAGCAGTCCCAGGACAGGGAACACAGATACGCAGTATTTT
>-|13|TRBD1|TRBV28|TRBJ1-2
CASTTGGGYGYTF
TGTGCCAGCACCACAGGGGGCGGCTATGGCTACACCTTC